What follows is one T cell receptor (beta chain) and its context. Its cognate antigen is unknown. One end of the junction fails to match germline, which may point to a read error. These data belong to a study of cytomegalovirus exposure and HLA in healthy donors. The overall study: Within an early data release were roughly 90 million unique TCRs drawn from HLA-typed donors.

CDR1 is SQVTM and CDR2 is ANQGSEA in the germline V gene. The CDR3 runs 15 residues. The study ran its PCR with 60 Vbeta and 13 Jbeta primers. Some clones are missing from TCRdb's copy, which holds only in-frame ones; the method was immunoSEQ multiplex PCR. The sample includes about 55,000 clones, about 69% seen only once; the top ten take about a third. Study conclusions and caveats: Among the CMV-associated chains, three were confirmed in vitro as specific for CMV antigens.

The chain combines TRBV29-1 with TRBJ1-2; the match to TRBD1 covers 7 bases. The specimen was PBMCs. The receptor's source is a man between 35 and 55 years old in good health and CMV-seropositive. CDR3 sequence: CGVEDNPTGLYGYTF. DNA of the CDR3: TGCGGCGTTGAAGATAACCCGACAGGGCTCTATGGCTACACCTTC. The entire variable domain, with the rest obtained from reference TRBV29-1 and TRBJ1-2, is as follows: SAVISQKPSRDICQRGTSLTIQCQVDSQVTMMFWYRQQPGQSLTLIATANQGSEATYESGFVIDKFPISRPNLTFSTLTVSNMSPEDSSIYLCGVEDNPTGLYGYTFGSGTRLTVV.